The rows below give T cell receptor beta chains drawn from one sample of a study of T cells in tumors after PD-1 blockade. Only in-frame clones appear in the TCRdb table, and some are missing; sequencing was by immunoSEQ multiplex PCR. The data hold 7,000 to 10,000 clones, with roughly 60% observed a single time. Sequences were derived from tumor tissue, sampled after anti-PD-1 treatment. The receptor source for this set is a human donor with basal cell carcinoma. The CDR3 runs from the conserved cysteine through the conserved F or W. A D gene is named only where the DNA matches it firmly. Size is stated for part of the rows, as once, few or many counts, or as a class when the clone is expanded.

j_call | clone_size | v_call | d_call | cdr3_aa | cdr3_nt
TRBJ2-5 | NA | TRBV9 | TRBD2 | CASSVGVAGGLETQYF | TGTGCCAGCAGCGTAGGAGTGGCGGGGGGTTTGGAGACCCAGTACTTC
TRBJ2-1 | NA | TRBV6-5 | NA | CASRLGDHSNEQFF | TGTGCCAGCAGATTAGGAGACCATTCCAATGAGCAGTTCTTC
TRBJ2-3 | few | TRBV19 | NA | CASSRSSAGGDTDTQYF | TGTGCCAGTAGCCGGTCTAGCGCTGGTGGGGACACAGATACGCAGTATTTT
TRBJ1-5 | few | TRBV3-1/TRBV3-2 | NA | CASSPMGNNQPQHF | TGTGCCAGCAGCCCGATGGGGAACAATCAGCCCCAGCATTTT
TRBJ1-3 | NA | TRBV5-4 | NA | CASSLERGNTIYF | TGTGCCAGCAGCTTGGAAAGGGGAAACACCATATATTTT
TRBJ2-3 | NA | TRBV30 | NA | CAWRVIDPLPDTQYF | TGTGCCTGGAGAGTAATCGACCCCCTCCCAGATACGCAGTATTTT
TRBJ2-5 | NA | TRBV5-4 | TRBD2 | CASSLGEGETQYF | TGTGCCAGCAGCTTGGGGGAGGGGGAGACCCAGTACTTC
TRBJ2-6 | NA | TRBV30 | NA | CAWASGANVLTF | TGTGCCTGGGCCTCTGGGGCCAACGTCCTGACTTTC
TRBJ1-3 | NA | TRBV7-2 | TRBD1 | CASSPEQGQRNTIYF | TGTGCCAGCAGCCCCGAACAGGGGCAAAGAAACACCATATATTTT
TRBJ1-4 | few | TRBV6-5 | TRBD1 | CASSSEGQSGKEKLFF | TGTGCCAGCAGTTCAGAGGGACAGTCGGGAAAAGAAAAACTGTTTTTT
TRBJ2-5 | NA | TRBV7-9 | NA | CASSLLGETQYF | TGTGCCAGCAGCTTACTGGGAGAGACCCAGTACTTC
TRBJ2-1 | NA | TRBV6-5 | TRBD2 | CASSWASGVAEQFF | TGTGCCAGCAGTTGGGCTAGCGGGGTGGCTGAGCAGTTCTTC
TRBJ2-7 | NA | TRBV3-1/TRBV3-2 | NA | CASSPGGYGQYF | TGTGCCAGCAGCCCCGGCGGCTACGGGCAGTACTTC
TRBJ2-7 | NA | TRBV12-3/TRBV12-4 | TRBD2 | CASSPGLVEQYF | TGTGCCAGCAGCCCCGGACTAGTCGAGCAGTACTTC
TRBJ2-7 | few | TRBV6-6 | NA | CASSYSLGYEQYF | TGTGCCAGCAGTTACTCGTTGGGTTACGAGCAGTACTTC
TRBJ2-1 | NA | TRBV4-1 | TRBD2 | CASSRLAGGYNEQFF | TGCGCCAGCAGCCGACTAGCGGGGGGATACAATGAGCAGTTCTTC
TRBJ2-1 | NA | TRBV30 | NA | CAWIRGDYSLQGQFF | TGTGCCTGGATAAGGGGGGACTATTCACTACAAGGGCAGTTCTTC
TRBJ2-1 | NA | TRBV27 | TRBD2 | CASREEAGNLYNEQFF | TGTGCCAGCAGGGAAGAAGCGGGGAACTTATACAATGAGCAGTTCTTC
TRBJ1-1 | NA | TRBV4-1 | NA | CASSQGTAGETEAFF | TGCGCCAGCAGCCAAGGAACGGCAGGGGAGACTGAAGCTTTCTTT
TRBJ1-2 | NA | TRBV24-1 | TRBD1 | CATSDRGRGGYTF | TGTGCCACCAGTGACAGGGGGCGAGGGGGCTACACCTTC